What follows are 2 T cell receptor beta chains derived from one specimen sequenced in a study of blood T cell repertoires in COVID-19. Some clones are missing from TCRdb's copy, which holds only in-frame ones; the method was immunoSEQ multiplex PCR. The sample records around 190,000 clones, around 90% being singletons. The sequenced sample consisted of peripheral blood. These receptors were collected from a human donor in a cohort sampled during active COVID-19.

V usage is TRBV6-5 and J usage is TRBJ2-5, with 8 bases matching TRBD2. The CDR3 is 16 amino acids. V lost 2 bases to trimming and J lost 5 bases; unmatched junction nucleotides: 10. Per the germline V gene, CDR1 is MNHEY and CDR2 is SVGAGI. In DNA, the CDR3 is TGTGCCAGCAGTTACGACCGGACTAGCTCAGGCGAGACCCAGTACTTC. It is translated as CASSYDRTSSGETQYF.

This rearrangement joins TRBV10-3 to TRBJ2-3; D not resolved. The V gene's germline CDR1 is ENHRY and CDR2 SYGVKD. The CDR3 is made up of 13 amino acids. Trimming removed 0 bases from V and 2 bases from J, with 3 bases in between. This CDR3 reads CAISESATDTQYF. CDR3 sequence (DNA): TGTGCCATCAGTGAGTCGGCCACAGATACGCAGTATTTT.